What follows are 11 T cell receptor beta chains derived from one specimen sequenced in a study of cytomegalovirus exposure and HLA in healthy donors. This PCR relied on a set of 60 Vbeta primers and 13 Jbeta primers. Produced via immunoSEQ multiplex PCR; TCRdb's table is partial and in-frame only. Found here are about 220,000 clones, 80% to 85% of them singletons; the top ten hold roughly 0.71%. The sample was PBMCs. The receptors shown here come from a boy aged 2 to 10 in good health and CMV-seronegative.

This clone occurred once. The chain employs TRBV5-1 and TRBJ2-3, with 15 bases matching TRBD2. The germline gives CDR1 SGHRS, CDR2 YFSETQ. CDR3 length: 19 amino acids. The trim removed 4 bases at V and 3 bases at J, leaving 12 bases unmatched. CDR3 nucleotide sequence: TGCGCCAGCAGCCGTTTTTGGACTAGCGGGGGGGCAAGTACAGATACGCAGTATTTT. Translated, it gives CASSRFWTSGGASTDTQYF.

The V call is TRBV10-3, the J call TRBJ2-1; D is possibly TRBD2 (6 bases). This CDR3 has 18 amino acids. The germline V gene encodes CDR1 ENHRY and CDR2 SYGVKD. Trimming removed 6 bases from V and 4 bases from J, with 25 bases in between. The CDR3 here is CAIRNTSPGLVHYNEQFF. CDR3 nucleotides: TGTGCCATCAGAAACACTAGCCCGGGGCTCGTGCATTACAATGAGCAGTTCTTC.

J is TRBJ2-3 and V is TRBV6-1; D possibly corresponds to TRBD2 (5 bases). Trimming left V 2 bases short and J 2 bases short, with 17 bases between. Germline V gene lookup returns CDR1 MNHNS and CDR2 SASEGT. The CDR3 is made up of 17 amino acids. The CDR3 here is CASSERASQIYTDTQYF. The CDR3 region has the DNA TGTGCCAGCAGTGAACGGGCTAGCCAGATTTACACAGATACGCAGTATTTT.

The CDR3 coding sequence is TGTGCCAGCAGCTTCTTTCCCAATGAGCAGTTCTTC. It encodes CASSFFPNEQFF. This chain links TRBV7-9 with TRBJ2-1, with unresolved D. The V end was cut by 3 bases, the J end by 6 bases, with 6 bases between. The CDR3 consists of 12 residues. Germline loops: CDR1 SEHNR, CDR2 FQNEAQ (reference sequence).

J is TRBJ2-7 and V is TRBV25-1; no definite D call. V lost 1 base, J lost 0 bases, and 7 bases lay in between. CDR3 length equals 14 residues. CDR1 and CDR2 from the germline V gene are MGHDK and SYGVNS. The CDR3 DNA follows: TGTGCCAGCAGTGAATTAGCCAGCTCCTACGAGCAGTACTTC. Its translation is CASSELASSYEQYF.

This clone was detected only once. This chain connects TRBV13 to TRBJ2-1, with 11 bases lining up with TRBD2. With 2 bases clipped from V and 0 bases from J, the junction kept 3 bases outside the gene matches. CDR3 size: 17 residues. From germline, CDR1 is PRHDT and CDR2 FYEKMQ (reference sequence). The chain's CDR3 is CASSLLAGGGSYNEQFF. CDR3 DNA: TGTGCCAGCAGCTTACTAGCGGGGGGCGGCTCCTACAATGAGCAGTTCTTC. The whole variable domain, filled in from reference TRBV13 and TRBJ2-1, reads AAGVIQSPRHLIKEKRETATLKCYPIPRHDTVYWYQQGPGQDPQFLISFYEKMQSDKGSIPDRFSAQQFSDYHSELNMSSLELGDSALYFCASSLLAGGGSYNEQFFGPGTRLTVL.

This CDR3 reads CASRCGPTDTQYF. In DNA, the CDR3 is TGTGCCAGCAGGTGCGGGCCGACAGATACGCAGTATTTT. This chain joins TRBV21-1 and TRBJ2-3; the table gives TRBD2 as D, unverified against the DNA. TRBV21-1 is classified as a pseudogene. The length of the CDR3 is 13 residues.

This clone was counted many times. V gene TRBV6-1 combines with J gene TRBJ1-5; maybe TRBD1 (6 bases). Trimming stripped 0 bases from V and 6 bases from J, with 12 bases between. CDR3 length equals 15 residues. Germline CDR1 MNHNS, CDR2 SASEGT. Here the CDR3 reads CASSEAGRGGQPQHF. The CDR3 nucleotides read TGTGCCAGCAGTGAAGCCGGCAGGGGCGGTCAGCCCCAGCATTTT.

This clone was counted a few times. The CDR3 region is CASITLAGGYEQYF. Here the CDR3 DNA reads TGTGCCAGCATTACACTAGCGGGAGGCTACGAGCAGTACTTC. This chain uses TRBV21-1 with TRBJ2-7; the DNA was not compared with TRBD2, the D call given in the table. TRBV21-1 is recorded as a pseudogene. The CDR3 contains 14 residues.

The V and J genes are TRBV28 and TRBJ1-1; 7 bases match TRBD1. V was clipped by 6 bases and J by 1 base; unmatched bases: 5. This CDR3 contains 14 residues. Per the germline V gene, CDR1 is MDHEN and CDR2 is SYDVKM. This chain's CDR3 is CASSSGQRNTEAFF. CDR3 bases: TGTGCCAGCAGCTCGGGACAGAGGAACACTGAAGCTTTCTTT.

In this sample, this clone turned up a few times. The CDR3 reads CASSSTGGGGYTF. CDR3 DNA: TGTGCCAGCAGTTCCACAGGGGGAGGTGGCTACACCTTC. The chain recombines TRBV27 with TRBJ1-2; 8 nucleotides match TRBD1. The germline V gene encodes CDR1 MNHEY and CDR2 SMNVEV (reference sequence). Trimming at V came to 4 bases and at J to 7 bases, leaving 5 bases not matched to a gene. The CDR3 is made up of 13 amino acids.